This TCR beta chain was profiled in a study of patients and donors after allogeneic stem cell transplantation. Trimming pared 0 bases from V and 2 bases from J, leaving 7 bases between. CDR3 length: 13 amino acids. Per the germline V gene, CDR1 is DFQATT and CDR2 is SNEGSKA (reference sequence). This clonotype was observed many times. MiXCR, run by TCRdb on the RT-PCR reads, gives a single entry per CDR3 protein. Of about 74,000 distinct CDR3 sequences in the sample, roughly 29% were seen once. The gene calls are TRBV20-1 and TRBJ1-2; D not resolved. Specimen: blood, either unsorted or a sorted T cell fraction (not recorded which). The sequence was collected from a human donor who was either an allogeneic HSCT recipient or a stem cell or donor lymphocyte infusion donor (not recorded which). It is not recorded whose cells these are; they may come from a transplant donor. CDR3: CSAREVGNYGYTF. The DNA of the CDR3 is TGCAGTGCTAGAGAAGTCGGAAACTATGGCTACACCTTC.